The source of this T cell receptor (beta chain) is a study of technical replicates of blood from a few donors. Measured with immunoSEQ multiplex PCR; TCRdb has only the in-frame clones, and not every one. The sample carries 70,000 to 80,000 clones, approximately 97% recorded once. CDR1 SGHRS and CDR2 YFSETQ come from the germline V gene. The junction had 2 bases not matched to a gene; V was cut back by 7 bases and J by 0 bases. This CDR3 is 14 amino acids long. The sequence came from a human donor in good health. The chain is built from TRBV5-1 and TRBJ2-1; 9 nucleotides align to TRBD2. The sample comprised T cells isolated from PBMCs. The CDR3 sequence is CASYSGSSYNEQFF. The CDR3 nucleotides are TGCGCCAGCTATAGCGGGAGCTCCTACAATGAGCAGTTCTTC.